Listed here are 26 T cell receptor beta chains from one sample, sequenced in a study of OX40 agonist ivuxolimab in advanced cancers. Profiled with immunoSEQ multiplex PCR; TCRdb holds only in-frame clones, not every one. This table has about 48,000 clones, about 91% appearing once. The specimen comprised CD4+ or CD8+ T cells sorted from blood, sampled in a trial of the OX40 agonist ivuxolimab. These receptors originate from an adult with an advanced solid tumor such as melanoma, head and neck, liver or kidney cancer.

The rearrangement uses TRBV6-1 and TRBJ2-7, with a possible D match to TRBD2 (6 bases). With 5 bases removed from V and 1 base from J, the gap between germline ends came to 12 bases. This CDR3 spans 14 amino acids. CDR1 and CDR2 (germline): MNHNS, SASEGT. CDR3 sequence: CASSSAEGSYEQYF. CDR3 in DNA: TGTGCCAGCAGTTCGGCGGAGGGGTCCTACGAGCAGTACTTC.

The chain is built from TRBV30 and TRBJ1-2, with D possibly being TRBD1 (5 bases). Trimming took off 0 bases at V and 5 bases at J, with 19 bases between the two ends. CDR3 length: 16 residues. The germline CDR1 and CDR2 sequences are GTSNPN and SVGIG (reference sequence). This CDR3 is CAWSVRGAMSSYGYTF. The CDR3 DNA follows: TGTGCCTGGAGTGTTCGAGGGGCGATGAGCTCATATGGCTACACCTTC.

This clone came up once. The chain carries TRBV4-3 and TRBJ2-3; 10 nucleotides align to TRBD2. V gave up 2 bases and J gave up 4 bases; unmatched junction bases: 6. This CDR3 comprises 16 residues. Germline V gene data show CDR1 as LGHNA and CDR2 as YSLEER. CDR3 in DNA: TGCGCCAGCAGCCAACAACAAAGCGGGGGGGCAGATACGCAGTATTTT. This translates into CASSQQQSGGADTQYF.

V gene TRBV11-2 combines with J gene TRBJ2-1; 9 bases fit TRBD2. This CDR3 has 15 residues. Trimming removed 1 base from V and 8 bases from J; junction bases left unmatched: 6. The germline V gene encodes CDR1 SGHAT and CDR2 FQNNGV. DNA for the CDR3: TGTGCCAGCAGCTTAGGGCGGGGGGGCCTCTATGAGCAGTTCTTC. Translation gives CASSLGRGGLYEQFF.

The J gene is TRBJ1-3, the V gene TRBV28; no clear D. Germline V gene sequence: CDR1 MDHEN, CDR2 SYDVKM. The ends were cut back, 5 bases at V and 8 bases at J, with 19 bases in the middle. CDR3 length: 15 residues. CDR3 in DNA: TGTGCCAGCAGTCACCTCTCCCTTTCAATGGACACCATATATTTT. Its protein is CASSHLSLSMDTIYF.

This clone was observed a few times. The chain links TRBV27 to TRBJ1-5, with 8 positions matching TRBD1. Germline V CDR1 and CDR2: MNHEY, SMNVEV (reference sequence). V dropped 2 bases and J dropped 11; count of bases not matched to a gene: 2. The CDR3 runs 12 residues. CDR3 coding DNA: TGTGCCAGCAGTTTAACGGGACAGGCCCAGCATTTT. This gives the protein CASSLTGQAQHF.

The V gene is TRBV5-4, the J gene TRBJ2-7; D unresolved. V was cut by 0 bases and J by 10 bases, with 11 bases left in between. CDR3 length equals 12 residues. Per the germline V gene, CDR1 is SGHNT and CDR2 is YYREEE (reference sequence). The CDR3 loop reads CASSLAVSEQYF. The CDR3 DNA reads TGTGCCAGCAGCTTGGCCGTCAGCGAACAGTACTTC.

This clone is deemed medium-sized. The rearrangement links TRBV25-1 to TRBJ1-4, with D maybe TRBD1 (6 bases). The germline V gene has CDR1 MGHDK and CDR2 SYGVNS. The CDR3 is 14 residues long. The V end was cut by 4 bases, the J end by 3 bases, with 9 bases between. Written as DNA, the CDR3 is TGTGCCAGCAGTGGGGGGGCAGCTAATGAAAAACTGTTTTTT. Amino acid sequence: CASSGGAANEKLFF.

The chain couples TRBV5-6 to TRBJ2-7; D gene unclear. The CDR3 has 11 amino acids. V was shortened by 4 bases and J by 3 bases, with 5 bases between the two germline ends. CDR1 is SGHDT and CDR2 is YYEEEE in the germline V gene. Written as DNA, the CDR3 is TGTGCCAGCAGCACTGGCTACGAGCAGTACTTC. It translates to CASSTGYEQYF. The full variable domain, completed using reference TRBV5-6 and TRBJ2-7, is DAGVTQSPTHLIKTRGQQVTLRCSPKSGHDTVSWYQQALGQGPQFIFQYYEEEERQRGNFPDRFSGHQFPNYSSELNVNALLLGDSALYLCASSTGYEQYFGPGTRLTVT.

Here the CDR3 reads CASSPGRAKHF. Here the CDR3 DNA reads TGTGCCAGCAGTCCCGGACGGGCCAAACATTTT. This chain joins TRBV28 and TRBJ1-5; no definite D call. The V gene lost 5 bases and the J gene lost 16 bases, with 15 bases spanning the gap. This CDR3 contains 11 residues. Germline loops: CDR1 MDHEN, CDR2 SYDVKM. The full variable domain, its missing parts supplied by reference TRBV28 and TRBJ1-5, is DVKVTQSSRYLVKRTGEKVFLECVQDMDHENMFWYRQDPGLGLRLIYFSYDVKMKEKGDIPEGYSVSREKKERFSLILESASTNQTSMYLCASSPGRAKHFGDGTRLSIL.

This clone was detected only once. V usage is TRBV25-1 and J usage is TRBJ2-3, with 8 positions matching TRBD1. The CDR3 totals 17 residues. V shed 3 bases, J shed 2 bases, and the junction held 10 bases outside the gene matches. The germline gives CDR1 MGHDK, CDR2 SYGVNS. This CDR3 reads CASSDYGDRRFTDTQYF. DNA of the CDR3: TGTGCCAGCAGTGATTACGGGGACAGGAGATTCACAGATACGCAGTATTTT.

CDR3 amino acids: CASSLDSSEQYF. The CDR3 DNA follows: TGTGCCAGCAGCTTAGATAGCTCCGAGCAGTACTTC. This chain connects TRBV11-2 to TRBJ2-7; D gene unclear. Germline assignment: CDR1 SGHAT and CDR2 FQNNGV. Trimming shortened V by 0 bases and J by 6 bases, and 6 bases separated the two germline ends. The CDR3 runs 12 residues.

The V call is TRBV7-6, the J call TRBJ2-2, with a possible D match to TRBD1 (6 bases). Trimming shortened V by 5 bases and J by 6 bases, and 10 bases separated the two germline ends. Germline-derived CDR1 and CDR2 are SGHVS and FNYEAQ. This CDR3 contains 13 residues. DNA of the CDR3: TGTGCCAGCAGCGAACAGGGTGCCGGGGAGCTGTTTTTT. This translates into CASSEQGAGELFF.

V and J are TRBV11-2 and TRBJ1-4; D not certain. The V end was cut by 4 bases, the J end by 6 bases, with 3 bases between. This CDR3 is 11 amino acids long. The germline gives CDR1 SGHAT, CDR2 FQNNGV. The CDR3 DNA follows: TGTGCCAGCAGCTCCTATGAAAAACTGTTTTTT. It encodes CASSSYEKLFF. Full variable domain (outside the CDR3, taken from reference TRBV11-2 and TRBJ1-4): EAGVAQSPRYKIIEKRQSVAFWCNPISGHATLYWYQQILGQGPKLLIQFQNNGVVDDSQLPKDRFSAERLKGVDSTLKIQPAKLEDSAVYLCASSSYEKLFFGSGTQLSVL.

CDR3 in amino acids: CASSQGPSGAGGEKLFF. The CDR3 nucleotides are TGCGCCAGCAGCCAAGGCCCCTCGGGGGCTGGAGGGGAAAAACTGTTTTTT. The chain couples TRBV4-1 to TRBJ1-4; D may be TRBD1 (6 bases). This CDR3 has 17 amino acids. Germline V gene lookup returns CDR1 MGHRA and CDR2 YSYEKL. Trimming removed 1 base at V and 8 bases at J, with 20 bases between.

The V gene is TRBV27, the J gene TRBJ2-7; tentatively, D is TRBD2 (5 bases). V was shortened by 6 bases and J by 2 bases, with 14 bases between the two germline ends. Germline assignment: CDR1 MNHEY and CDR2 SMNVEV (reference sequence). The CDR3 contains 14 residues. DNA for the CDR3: TGTGCCAGCAGACAACTAGTCCCCACCTACGAGCAGTACTTC. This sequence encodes CASRQLVPTYEQYF.

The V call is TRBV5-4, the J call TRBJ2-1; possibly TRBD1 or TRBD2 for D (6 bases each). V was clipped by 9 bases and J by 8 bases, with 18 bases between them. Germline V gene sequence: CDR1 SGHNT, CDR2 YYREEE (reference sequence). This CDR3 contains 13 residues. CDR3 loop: CATWGAGPHEQFF. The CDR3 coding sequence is TGTGCCACCTGGGGGGCCGGGCCACATGAGCAGTTCTTC.

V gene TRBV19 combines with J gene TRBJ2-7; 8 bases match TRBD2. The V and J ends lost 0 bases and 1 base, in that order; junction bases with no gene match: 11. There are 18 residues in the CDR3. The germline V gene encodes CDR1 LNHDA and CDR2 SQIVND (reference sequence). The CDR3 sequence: CASSIDVFTSGISYEQYF. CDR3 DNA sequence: TGTGCCAGTAGTATAGACGTATTCACTAGCGGAATATCCTACGAGCAGTACTTC.

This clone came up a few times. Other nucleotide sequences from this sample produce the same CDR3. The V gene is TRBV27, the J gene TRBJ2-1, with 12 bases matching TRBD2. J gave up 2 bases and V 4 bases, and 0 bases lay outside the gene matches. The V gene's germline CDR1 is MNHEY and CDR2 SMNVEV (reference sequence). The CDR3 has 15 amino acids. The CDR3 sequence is CASSSSGGAYNEQFF. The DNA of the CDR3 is TGTGCCAGCAGTTCTAGCGGGGGGGCCTACAATGAGCAGTTCTTC.

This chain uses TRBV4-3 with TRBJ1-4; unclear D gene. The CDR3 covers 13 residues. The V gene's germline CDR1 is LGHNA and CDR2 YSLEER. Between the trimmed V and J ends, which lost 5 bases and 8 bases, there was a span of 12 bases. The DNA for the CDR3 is TGCGCCAGCAGCTCCCTTGGAGGGGAAAAACTGTTTTTT. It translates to CASSSLGGEKLFF.

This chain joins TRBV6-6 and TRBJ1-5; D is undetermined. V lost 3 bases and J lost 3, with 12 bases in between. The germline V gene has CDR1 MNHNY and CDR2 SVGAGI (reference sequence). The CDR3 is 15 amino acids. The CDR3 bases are TGTGCCAGCAGTTATTCGGACGGAGACAATCAGCCCCAGCATTTT. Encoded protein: CASSYSDGDNQPQHF.

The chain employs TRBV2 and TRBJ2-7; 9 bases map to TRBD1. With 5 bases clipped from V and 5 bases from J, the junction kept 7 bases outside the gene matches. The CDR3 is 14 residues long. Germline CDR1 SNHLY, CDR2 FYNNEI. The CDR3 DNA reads TGTGCCAGCAGTCCGGGACAGGGTTTACACGAGCAGTACTTC. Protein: CASSPGQGLHEQYF. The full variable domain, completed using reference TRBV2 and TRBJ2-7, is EPEVTQTPSHQVTQMGQEVILRCVPISNHLYFYWYRQILGQKVEFLVSFYNNEISEKSEIFDDQFSVERPDGSNFTLKIRSTKLEDSAMYFCASSPGQGLHEQYFGPGTRLTVT.

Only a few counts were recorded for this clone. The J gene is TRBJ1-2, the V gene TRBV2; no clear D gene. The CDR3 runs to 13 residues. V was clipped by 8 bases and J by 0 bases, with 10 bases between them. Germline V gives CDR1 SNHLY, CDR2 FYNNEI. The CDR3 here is CASLGSSNYGYTF. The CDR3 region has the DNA TGTGCCAGCTTAGGCAGTTCTAACTATGGCTACACCTTC. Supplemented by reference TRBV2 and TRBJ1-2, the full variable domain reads EPEVTQTPSHQVTQMGQEVILRCVPISNHLYFYWYRQILGQKVEFLVSFYNNEISEKSEIFDDQFSVERPDGSNFTLKIRSTKLEDSAMYFCASLGSSNYGYTFGSGTRLTVV.

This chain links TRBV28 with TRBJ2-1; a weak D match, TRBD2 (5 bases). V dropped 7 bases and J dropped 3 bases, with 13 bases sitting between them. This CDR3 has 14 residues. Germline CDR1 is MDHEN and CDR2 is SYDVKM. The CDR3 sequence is CASTPRVLYNEQFF. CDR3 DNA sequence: TGTGCCAGCACCCCGAGGGTCCTCTACAATGAGCAGTTCTTC.

Here the CDR3 reads CATSSTHRDQGYYEQYF. The CDR3 nucleotides are TGTGCCACCAGCAGCACCCACAGGGACCAGGGGTACTACGAGCAGTACTTC. This chain joins TRBV15 and TRBJ2-7, with a weak D call TRBD1 (6 bases). Germline CDR1 reads LNHNV; CDR2 reads YYDKDF (reference sequence). This CDR3 is 17 amino acids long. Trimming left V 3 bases short and J 3 bases short, with 21 bases between.

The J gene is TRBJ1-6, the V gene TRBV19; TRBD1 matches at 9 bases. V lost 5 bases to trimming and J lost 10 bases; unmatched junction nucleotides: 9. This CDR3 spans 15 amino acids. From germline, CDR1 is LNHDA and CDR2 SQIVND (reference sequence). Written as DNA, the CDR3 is TGTGCCAGTAGTTCCACGGGACAGGGACGGTCACCCCTCCACTTT. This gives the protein CASSSTGQGRSPLHF.